These T cell receptor beta chains were read from a single sample in a study of radiation and T cells in renal cell carcinoma. The repertoire was sequenced with immunoSEQ multiplex PCR; TCRdb's copy has only in-frame clones and lacks some. The repertoire holds 120,000 to 150,000 clones, with 86% as singletons. Sequencing used blood, obtained from a patient whose treatment included radiotherapy and nephrectomy. The receptors derive from a woman aged 45-59 years with renal cell carcinoma. Each CDR3 is given with its conserved first and last residue. Fields, in order: J gene, V gene, D gene, CDR3 length, clone size, CDR3 DNA, CDR3 protein. The D gene is left open where the match is weak. Size values are once, few and many counts, or a class for expanded clones, and some rows have none.

j_call: TRBJ2-1
v_call: TRBV11-2
d_call: TRBD2
cdr3_length: 13
clone_size: few
cdr3_nt: TGTGCTACTCGACTAGCAGATATCAATGAGCAGTTCTTC
cdr3_aa: CATRLADINEQFF

j_call: TRBJ1-5
v_call: TRBV28
d_call: NA
cdr3_length: 13
clone_size: once
cdr3_nt: TGTGCCAGCACCCAACCCGACAATCAGCCCCAGCATTTT
cdr3_aa: CASTQPDNQPQHF

j_call: TRBJ2-6
v_call: TRBV19
d_call: NA
cdr3_length: 17
clone_size: NA
cdr3_nt: TGTGCCAGTAGTCCGAATGTGGGGGTACCTGGGGCCAACGTCCTGACTTTC
cdr3_aa: CASSPNVGVPGANVLTF

j_call: TRBJ1-5
v_call: TRBV7-2
d_call: NA
cdr3_length: 13
clone_size: NA
cdr3_nt: TGTGCCAGCAGAGGACAAAACAATCAGCCCCAGCATTTT
cdr3_aa: CASRGQNNQPQHF

j_call: TRBJ2-1
v_call: TRBV19
d_call: NA
cdr3_length: 13
clone_size: NA
cdr3_nt: TGTGCCACCTTTGAAGGCTCCTACAATGAGCAGTTCTTC
cdr3_aa: CATFEGSYNEQFF

j_call: TRBJ1-2
v_call: TRBV7-9
d_call: NA
cdr3_length: 14
clone_size: once
cdr3_nt: TGTGCCAGCAGCCGGACCGGGACATCTTTTGGCTACACCTTC
cdr3_aa: CASSRTGTSFGYTF

j_call: TRBJ2-7
v_call: TRBV5-1
d_call: NA
cdr3_length: 14
clone_size: NA
cdr3_nt: TGCGCCAGCAGCTTGAGAGCAACCTCCTACGAGCAGTACTTC
cdr3_aa: CASSLRATSYEQYF

j_call: TRBJ1-2
v_call: TRBV6-6
d_call: NA
cdr3_length: 14
clone_size: NA
cdr3_nt: TGTGCCAGCAGTTACTCGGAGATTTTTTATGGCTACACCTTC
cdr3_aa: CASSYSEIFYGYTF

j_call: TRBJ2-7
v_call: TRBV28
d_call: TRBD2
cdr3_length: 16
clone_size: NA
cdr3_nt: TGTGCCAGCAGTTCATCTTCCGGGACTAGCCGGTACGAGCAGTACTTC
cdr3_aa: CASSSSSGTSRYEQYF

j_call: TRBJ2-7
v_call: TRBV9
d_call: NA
cdr3_length: 12
clone_size: NA
cdr3_nt: TGTGCCAGCAGCCCCGGGGGTTACGAGCAGTACTTC
cdr3_aa: CASSPGGYEQYF

j_call: TRBJ1-5
v_call: TRBV19
d_call: NA
cdr3_length: 15
clone_size: NA
cdr3_nt: TGTGCCAGTGAGATAGGGCGCAGTTCATATCAGCCCCAGCATTTT
cdr3_aa: CASEIGRSSYQPQHF

j_call: TRBJ2-1
v_call: TRBV19
d_call: TRBD2
cdr3_length: 13
clone_size: once
cdr3_nt: TGTGCCAGTAGCGGGGCTAGCGGCAATGAGCAGTTCTTC
cdr3_aa: CASSGASGNEQFF

j_call: TRBJ2-7
v_call: TRBV28
d_call: TRBD1
cdr3_length: 15
clone_size: NA
cdr3_nt: TGTGCCAGCAGCCAGGGGGCAGGGGACTCCTACGAGCAGTACTTC
cdr3_aa: CASSQGAGDSYEQYF

j_call: TRBJ1-1
v_call: TRBV11-2
d_call: NA
cdr3_length: 13
clone_size: NA
cdr3_nt: TGTGCCAGCTTGCGACGATTGAACACTGAAGCTTTCTTT
cdr3_aa: CASLRRLNTEAFF

j_call: TRBJ1-1
v_call: TRBV10-1
d_call: NA
cdr3_length: 15
clone_size: NA
cdr3_nt: TGCGCCAGCAGTGAGTACGGGCCCGGGAACACTGAAGCTTTCTTT
cdr3_aa: CASSEYGPGNTEAFF

j_call: TRBJ2-1
v_call: TRBV10-3
d_call: TRBD2
cdr3_length: 15
clone_size: NA
cdr3_nt: TGTGCCATCAGTTCCGGGACTACCTCCTACAATGAGCAGTTCTTC
cdr3_aa: CAISSGTTSYNEQFF

j_call: TRBJ1-4
v_call: TRBV19
d_call: TRBD1
cdr3_length: 14
clone_size: few
cdr3_nt: TGTGCCAGTAGTCCCGGGACAGGGTATGAAAAACTGTTTTTT
cdr3_aa: CASSPGTGYEKLFF

j_call: TRBJ2-2
v_call: TRBV15
d_call: NA
cdr3_length: 16
clone_size: NA
cdr3_nt: TGTGCCACCAGCAGGATACCTACAGGGTTCACCGGGGAGCTGTTTTTT
cdr3_aa: CATSRIPTGFTGELFF

j_call: TRBJ1-1
v_call: TRBV30
d_call: TRBD1
cdr3_length: 13
clone_size: few
cdr3_nt: TGTGCCTGGAGTGCACAGGGGACCACTGAAGCTTTCTTT
cdr3_aa: CAWSAQGTTEAFF

j_call: TRBJ2-7
v_call: TRBV7-2
d_call: NA
cdr3_length: 13
clone_size: NA
cdr3_nt: TGTGCCAGCAGCTTAGCGGGGGGAAACGAGCAGTACTTC
cdr3_aa: CASSLAGGNEQYF

j_call: TRBJ2-1
v_call: TRBV4-1
d_call: TRBD1
cdr3_length: 17
clone_size: NA
cdr3_nt: TGCGCCAGCAGCCCGGGGACAGACCTCCATTCGGACAATGAGCAGTTCTTC
cdr3_aa: CASSPGTDLHSDNEQFF

j_call: TRBJ2-1
v_call: TRBV7-9
d_call: NA
cdr3_length: 11
clone_size: few
cdr3_nt: TGTGCCAGCAGCCTTTACCATGAGCAGTTCTTC
cdr3_aa: CASSLYHEQFF

j_call: TRBJ1-3
v_call: TRBV14
d_call: NA
cdr3_length: 16
clone_size: NA
cdr3_nt: TGTGCCAGCAGCCCCGGGGGACTGAAGGTTTTGAACACCATATATTTT
cdr3_aa: CASSPGGLKVLNTIYF

j_call: TRBJ2-5
v_call: TRBV6-6
d_call: NA
cdr3_length: 15
clone_size: NA
cdr3_nt: TGTGCCAGCAGTCCCTGGGCGGAGGGAGGAGAGACCCAGTACTTC
cdr3_aa: CASSPWAEGGETQYF

j_call: TRBJ1-4
v_call: TRBV19
d_call: NA
cdr3_length: 14
clone_size: NA
cdr3_nt: TGTGCCAGTAGTATGCGAGAGCTAAATGAAAAACTGTTTTTT
cdr3_aa: CASSMRELNEKLFF

j_call: TRBJ2-5
v_call: TRBV5-1
d_call: TRBD1
cdr3_length: 15
clone_size: NA
cdr3_nt: TGCGCCAGCAGCTCAGACAGGGGGCACGGAGAGACCCAGTACTTC
cdr3_aa: CASSSDRGHGETQYF

j_call: TRBJ2-5
v_call: TRBV5-1
d_call: TRBD1
cdr3_length: 14
clone_size: NA
cdr3_nt: TGCGCCAGCAGCACCGGACAGGCTCCAGAGACCCAGTACTTC
cdr3_aa: CASSTGQAPETQYF

j_call: TRBJ2-1
v_call: TRBV18
d_call: NA
cdr3_length: 15
clone_size: NA
cdr3_nt: TGTGCCAGCTCACCAACCCAGGACTCCTACAATGAGCAGTTCTTC
cdr3_aa: CASSPTQDSYNEQFF

j_call: TRBJ1-4
v_call: TRBV18
d_call: NA
cdr3_length: 15
clone_size: NA
cdr3_nt: TGTGCCAGCTTACCTGTGGGGAGTACTAATGAAAAACTGTTTTTT
cdr3_aa: CASLPVGSTNEKLFF

j_call: TRBJ1-5
v_call: TRBV6-1
d_call: NA
cdr3_length: 12
clone_size: NA
cdr3_nt: TGTGCCAGCAGTCCTACAAGTCAGCCCCAGCATTTT
cdr3_aa: CASSPTSQPQHF

j_call: TRBJ2-7
v_call: TRBV5-1
d_call: TRBD1
cdr3_length: 12
clone_size: NA
cdr3_nt: TGCGCCAGCAGAGGACAGGGGGACGAGCAGTACTTC
cdr3_aa: CASRGQGDEQYF

j_call: TRBJ2-5
v_call: TRBV7-2
d_call: NA
cdr3_length: 13
clone_size: NA
cdr3_nt: TGTGCCAGCAGCTCCGGACTTAAAGAGACCCAGTACTTC
cdr3_aa: CASSSGLKETQYF

j_call: TRBJ2-7
v_call: TRBV7-2
d_call: NA
cdr3_length: 15
clone_size: NA
cdr3_nt: TGTGCCAGCAGCGAAGCACCTACTGGGGTCTACGAGCAGTACTTC
cdr3_aa: CASSEAPTGVYEQYF

j_call: TRBJ2-2
v_call: TRBV27
d_call: TRBD1
cdr3_length: 15
clone_size: NA
cdr3_nt: TGTGCCAGCAGTGAACAGGGGGCCGGAGACGGGGAGCTGTTTTTT
cdr3_aa: CASSEQGAGDGELFF

j_call: TRBJ2-7
v_call: TRBV6-5
d_call: NA
cdr3_length: 15
clone_size: NA
cdr3_nt: TGTGCCAGCAGTTCCAGACCGAGAAGCTCCTACGAGCAGTACTTC
cdr3_aa: CASSSRPRSSYEQYF

j_call: TRBJ2-3
v_call: TRBV10-2
d_call: NA
cdr3_length: 14
clone_size: NA
cdr3_nt: TGCGCCAGCAGTGATGGAGTAAGCGCAGATACGCAGTATTTT
cdr3_aa: CASSDGVSADTQYF

j_call: TRBJ2-1
v_call: TRBV5-1
d_call: TRBD1
cdr3_length: 15
clone_size: NA
cdr3_nt: TGCGCCAGCAGCATAGGGACAGGGTACCACAATGAGCAGTTCTTC
cdr3_aa: CASSIGTGYHNEQFF

j_call: TRBJ1-1
v_call: TRBV6-5
d_call: NA
cdr3_length: 15
clone_size: NA
cdr3_nt: TGTGCCAGCAGTAATCAGGGAGGGTTTAACACTGAAGCTTTCTTT
cdr3_aa: CASSNQGGFNTEAFF

j_call: TRBJ1-5
v_call: TRBV9
d_call: NA
cdr3_length: 14
clone_size: NA
cdr3_nt: TGTGCCAGCAGCGTAGGGCAGGGAGGTCAGCCCCAGCATTTT
cdr3_aa: CASSVGQGGQPQHF

j_call: TRBJ2-5
v_call: TRBV5-1
d_call: NA
cdr3_length: 15
clone_size: NA
cdr3_nt: TGCGCCAGCAGCGATAATACACGGGCCCGAGAGACCCAGTACTTC
cdr3_aa: CASSDNTRARETQYF

j_call: TRBJ2-5
v_call: TRBV5-1
d_call: NA
cdr3_length: 15
clone_size: once
cdr3_nt: TGCGCCAGCTCTCCGTACCGGGACTTACAAGAGACCCAGTACTTC
cdr3_aa: CASSPYRDLQETQYF

j_call: TRBJ2-5
v_call: TRBV5-1
d_call: TRBD2
cdr3_length: 14
clone_size: NA
cdr3_nt: TGCGCCAGCAGCTTTCTAGCGGGGGAAGAGACCCAGTACTTC
cdr3_aa: CASSFLAGEETQYF

j_call: TRBJ1-1
v_call: TRBV4-3
d_call: TRBD1
cdr3_length: 13
clone_size: few
cdr3_nt: TGCGCCAGCAGCCAAGGGATTCAGGGGGAGACTTTCTTT
cdr3_aa: CASSQGIQGETFF

j_call: TRBJ2-1
v_call: TRBV12-5
d_call: NA
cdr3_length: 13
clone_size: NA
cdr3_nt: TGTGCTAGTGGTTTGTCTCTACGCAATGAGCAGTTCTTC
cdr3_aa: CASGLSLRNEQFF

j_call: TRBJ2-1
v_call: TRBV9
d_call: NA
cdr3_length: 15
clone_size: NA
cdr3_nt: TGTGCCAGCAGCGCCCCGTCGGCGAACCCCAATGAGCAGTTCTTC
cdr3_aa: CASSAPSANPNEQFF

j_call: TRBJ1-3
v_call: TRBV7-2
d_call: NA
cdr3_length: 15
clone_size: NA
cdr3_nt: TGTGCCAGCAGCATCTCCGGGACAAAAGGAAACACCATATATTTT
cdr3_aa: CASSISGTKGNTIYF

j_call: TRBJ2-7
v_call: TRBV11-2
d_call: NA
cdr3_length: 12
clone_size: NA
cdr3_nt: TGTGCCAGCAGCTTAGGGTTGAACGAGCAGTACTTC
cdr3_aa: CASSLGLNEQYF

j_call: TRBJ1-3
v_call: TRBV7-2
d_call: NA
cdr3_length: 16
clone_size: NA
cdr3_nt: TGTGCCAGCAGCTTAGCGGGCGGGGCCTCTGGAAACACCATATATTTT
cdr3_aa: CASSLAGGASGNTIYF

j_call: TRBJ2-5
v_call: TRBV2
d_call: TRBD1
cdr3_length: 15
clone_size: NA
cdr3_nt: TGTGCCAGCAGTTCGGACAGGGGGCAACAAGAGACCCAGTACTTC
cdr3_aa: CASSSDRGQQETQYF

j_call: TRBJ1-6
v_call: TRBV7-2
d_call: NA
cdr3_length: 14
clone_size: NA
cdr3_nt: TGTGCCAGCAGCGGGGGACACCAGGGGCGACCCCTCCACTTT
cdr3_aa: CASSGGHQGRPLHF

j_call: TRBJ2-6
v_call: TRBV7-2
d_call: NA
cdr3_length: 14
clone_size: NA
cdr3_nt: TGTGCCAGCAGCCCGAGAGGGGGGGCCAACGTCCTGACTTTC
cdr3_aa: CASSPRGGANVLTF

j_call: TRBJ2-3
v_call: TRBV10-1
d_call: NA
cdr3_length: 14
clone_size: NA
cdr3_nt: TGCGCCAGCAGTGAGGGTCTCGGCACAGATACGCAGTATTTT
cdr3_aa: CASSEGLGTDTQYF

j_call: TRBJ2-7
v_call: TRBV18
d_call: NA
cdr3_length: 13
clone_size: NA
cdr3_nt: TGTGCCAGCTCACCACTTAGCTCCTACGAGCAGTACTTC
cdr3_aa: CASSPLSSYEQYF

j_call: TRBJ1-4
v_call: TRBV27
d_call: TRBD1
cdr3_length: 15
clone_size: NA
cdr3_nt: TGTGCCAGCAGTTCCCTGACAGGGATTAATGAAAAACTGTTTTTT
cdr3_aa: CASSSLTGINEKLFF